This TCR beta chain is drawn from a study of post-analysis software for immune sequencing data. Study in general: Disease trajectories encompassed relapsing-remitting, secondary progressive and progressive-relapsing multiple sclerosis.

Libraries were made from TCR beta cDNA, and they carried unique molecular identifiers. A few hundred thousand cDNA molecules were obtained from roughly 1 to 10 million T cells. One entry per CDR3 protein, called by TCRdb with MiXCR from the PCR reads. The sample has about 180,000 distinct CDR3 sequences; around 28% are singletons. Study results and limitations: Roughly five TRBV segments, including TRBV5-6, TRBV5-1 and TRBV20-1, were more frequent in patients than controls. Controls had significantly higher normalized Chao1 diversity than multiple sclerosis patients. Co-batched samples clustered tightly together by F measure.

At least ten counts were recorded for this clonotype. Its antigen is currently unknown. The CDR3 length is 12 residues. The V gene lost 4 bases and the J gene lost 15 bases, with 16 bases spanning the gap. The V gene's germline CDR1 is SNHLY and CDR2 FYNNEI. The chain employs TRBV2 and TRBJ2-4; D remains ambiguous. The specimen was blood. The receptor was isolated from a girl under 18 with multiple sclerosis. For the CDR3, the DNA is TGTGCCAGCAGTGTCTACGACGTAGTCCCGTACTTC. Its translation is CASSVYDVVPYF.